One and the same sample provided the 30 T cell receptor beta chains below, sequenced in a study of Ad26.COV2.S vaccination and SARS-CoV-2 variants. Produced via immunoSEQ multiplex PCR; TCRdb's table is partial and in-frame only. The table includes roughly 240,000 clones, roughly 88% detected once. Indicated treatment: around 19 received Ad26.COV2.S at low or high dose, single or two shots; several received placebo; per-sample allocation not given. Sampling happened 63 days after the first vaccine or placebo injection. The source was peripheral blood, collected in a trial of Ad26.COV2.S vaccine versus placebo. Receptor source: a person between 18 and 65 years old who received the Ad26.COV2.S COVID-19 vaccine or a placebo.

The chain links TRBV11-2 to TRBJ1-2; 7 bases match TRBD1. Germline CDR1 is SGHAT and CDR2 is FQNNGV. The CDR3 is 17 amino acids. The trim removed 0 bases at V and 3 bases at J, leaving 10 bases unmatched. The CDR3 DNA is TGTGCCAGCAGCTTAGATCCCTACAGGGGAGGGGACTATGGCTACACCTTC. The encoded protein is CASSLDPYRGGDYGYTF.

The chain employs TRBV6-2 or TRBV6-3 and TRBJ2-7; D ambiguous. CDR1 MNHEY and CDR2 SVGEGT come from the germline V gene. Trimming removed 6 bases from V and 2 bases from J, with 8 bases in between. The CDR3 extends over 12 amino acids. CDR3 region: CASSDFTYEQYF. In nucleotides, the CDR3 is TGTGCCAGCAGCGACTTTACCTACGAGCAGTACTTC.

This clone appeared a single time. This chain uses TRBV28 with TRBJ1-4; D may be TRBD1 (6 bases). The V gene's germline CDR1 is MDHEN and CDR2 SYDVKM. Trimming took off 2 bases at V and 6 bases at J, with 16 bases between the two ends. The CDR3 spans 16 residues. The CDR3 is CASSLLRGSGDEKLFF. The CDR3 nucleotides read TGTGCCAGCAGTTTACTCCGGGGCTCAGGGGATGAAAAACTGTTTTTT.

The V and J genes are TRBV12-3 or TRBV12-4 and TRBJ2-5, with TRBD2 matching 10 bases. The CDR3 covers 13 residues. CDR3 DNA sequence: TGTGCGTCTAGCGGGGGTATACAAGAGACCCAGTACTTC. This codes for CASSGGIQETQYF.

In nucleotides, the CDR3 is TGCAGTGCTAGTAGGCAGGGAAGTGAAAAACTGTTTTTT. This encodes CSASRQGSEKLFF. V is TRBV20-1 and J is TRBJ1-4; the D gene is possibly TRBD1 (5 bases). The V and J ends lost 3 bases and 7 bases respectively, with 12 bases between them. The CDR3 contains 13 residues. The germline gives CDR1 DFQATT, CDR2 SNEGSKA (reference sequence).

This rearrangement joins TRBV18 to TRBJ1-2, with 12 bases identical to TRBD1. This CDR3 is built from 16 residues. The germline CDR1 and CDR2 sequences are KGHSH and LQKENI. The V segment lost 5 bases and the J segment 8 bases; nucleotides outside the gene matches: 12. The CDR3 coding sequence is TGTGCCAGCTCAGCACAGAGAGGGACAGGGGGCAACGGCTACACCTTC. Translated, it gives CASSAQRGTGGNGYTF.

This clone was detected many times. This chain connects TRBV10-3 to TRBJ1-1; 9 nucleotides agree with TRBD1. J was trimmed by 5 bases and V by 4 bases; bases with no gene match: 5. The CDR3 contains 14 residues. Germline lookup yields CDR1 ENHRY and CDR2 SYGVKD. This chain's CDR3 is CAISGTGVATEAFF. The CDR3 nucleotides read TGTGCCATCAGTGGGACAGGGGTGGCGACTGAAGCTTTCTTT.

The V call is TRBV30, the J call TRBJ1-2, with D maybe TRBD1 (5 bases). Looked up from germline, CDR1 is GTSNPN and CDR2 is SVGIG (reference sequence). This CDR3 region has 12 residues. The V end lost 3 bases, the J end lost 4 bases, and 9 bases lay between the germline ends. The CDR3 region is CAWSSGGYGYTF. The CDR3 DNA reads as TGTGCCTGGAGCTCGGGGGGCTATGGCTACACCTTC.

The gene calls are TRBV27 and TRBJ2-1, with D possibly TRBD2 on 5 matching bases. Germline V gene data show CDR1 as MNHEY and CDR2 as SMNVEV (reference sequence). V lost 5 bases and J 3 bases, leaving 11 bases between the germline ends. The CDR3 sequence is 14 residues long. The CDR3 loop reads CASSKGENYNEQFF. In DNA, the CDR3 is TGTGCCAGCAGTAAGGGAGAGAACTACAATGAGCAGTTCTTC.

The DNA for the CDR3 is TGTGCCAGCAGTCTTCTTGGTGGGGCCACAGATACGCAGTATTTT. Translation: CASSLLGGATDTQYF. The J gene is TRBJ2-3, the V gene TRBV27, with TRBD1 as a possible D gene (5 bases). Trimming stripped 5 bases from V and 2 bases from J, with 14 bases between. This CDR3 contains 15 residues. CDR1 MNHEY and CDR2 SMNVEV come from the germline V gene (reference sequence).

For the CDR3, the DNA is TGTGCCAGCAGTAGGCAGGCGCCCCAGCATTTT. It specifies CASSRQAPQHF. V gene TRBV28 combines with J gene TRBJ1-5, with D hard to call. CDR3 length: 11 amino acids. V was pared by 5 bases and J by 9 bases, with 8 bases between. Germline lookup yields CDR1 MDHEN and CDR2 SYDVKM.

This clone occurred once. The rearrangement uses TRBV19 and TRBJ2-7; no firm D call. Germline V CDR1 and CDR2: LNHDA, SQIVND (reference sequence). Trimming took 4 bases from V and 1 from J, leaving 17 bases between them. The CDR3 consists of 16 residues. CDR3 coding DNA: TGTGCCAGTAGTACCCTTAGAGCCACGGATTCCTACGAGCAGTACTTC. Translated: CASSTLRATDSYEQYF.

The sample holds a few counts of this clone. V gene TRBV5-1 combines with J gene TRBJ2-7, with 12 bases fitting TRBD2. CDR3 length: 18 residues. Looked up from germline, CDR1 is SGHRS and CDR2 is YFSETQ. Trimming cost V 2 bases and J 5 bases; bases outside gene matches: 14. The CDR3, as DNA: TGCGCCAGCAGCTTCACTAGCGGGAGGATATGGCCTCGGAACGAGCAGTACTTC. Its translation: CASSFTSGRIWPRNEQYF.

This clone was counted at least ten times. The chain joins TRBV6-5 to TRBJ1-2; D call uncertain. Deletions cut 4 bases from V and 4 bases from J, with 10 bases between. Germline assignment: CDR1 MNHEY and CDR2 SVGAGI. The CDR3 covers 13 residues. CDR3 sequence: CASSFDISYGYTF. CDR3 bases: TGTGCCAGCAGTTTTGACATCAGCTATGGCTACACCTTC.

This clone was observed a single time. CDR3 in amino acids: CASRRGGNEQFF. The CDR3 DNA reads as TGTGCCAGCAGAAGGGGGGGAAATGAGCAGTTCTTC. The chain uses TRBV7-9 and TRBJ2-1, with D tentatively TRBD2 (7 bases). Germline V gene data show CDR1 as SEHNR and CDR2 as FQNEAQ (reference sequence). Trimming stripped 6 bases from V and 7 bases from J, with 10 bases between. This CDR3 contains 12 residues.

This chain links TRBV3-1 (or the pseudogene TRBV3-2) with TRBJ1-4; no clear D gene. CDR3 size: 15 residues. The ends were cut back, 4 bases at V and 6 bases at J, with 15 bases in the middle. Germline V CDR1 and CDR2: LGHDT, YNNKEL (reference sequence). The CDR3, as DNA: TGTGCCAGCAGCCTCCGGAGTCACGGGGATGAAAAACTGTTTTTT. Its translation: CASSLRSHGDEKLFF.

The rearrangement uses TRBV5-4 and TRBJ2-2; 7 bases are a match to TRBD2. Germline V lookup: CDR1 SGHNT, CDR2 YYREEE (reference sequence). The J segment lost 0 bases and the V segment lost 9 bases, leaving 8 bases of the junction unmatched. The CDR3 consists of 15 residues. The CDR3: CATHEGLTNTGELFF. The DNA for the CDR3 is TGTGCCACTCATGAGGGACTAACGAACACCGGGGAGCTGTTTTTT.

The V call is TRBV29-1, the J call TRBJ1-1; D might be TRBD1 (6 bases). V was pared by 4 bases and J by 2 bases, with 17 bases between. CDR3 length equals 15 residues. Germline loops: CDR1 SQVTM, CDR2 ANQGSEA. CDR3 residues: CSVVGSNRVNTEAFF. In DNA form, the CDR3 reads TGCAGCGTTGTTGGGTCGAACAGGGTTAACACTGAAGCTTTCTTT.

J is TRBJ1-2 and V is TRBV4-3, with D perhaps TRBD1 (5 bases). The CDR3 consists of 15 residues. Germline lookup yields CDR1 LGHNA and CDR2 YSLEER. Trimming left V 1 base short and J 2 bases short, with 11 bases between. CDR3 amino acids: CASSQVGTGNYGYTF. The DNA for the CDR3 is TGCGCCAGCAGCCAAGTTGGGACGGGCAACTATGGCTACACCTTC.

The rearrangement links TRBV6-1 to TRBJ2-2, with 10 bases fitting TRBD1. After removal of 2 bases from V and 4 bases from J, the junction contained 7 bases not matched to a gene. CDR3 length equals 17 residues. Germline values: CDR1 MNHNS, CDR2 SASEGT. The CDR3 region is CASSEWTGTGVTGELFF. DNA for the CDR3: TGTGCCAGCAGTGAATGGACCGGGACAGGGGTCACCGGGGAGCTGTTTTTT.

CDR3 coding DNA: TGTGCCAGTAGCTCTCAGATGAACACTGAAGCTTTCTTT. It specifies CASSSQMNTEAFF. V is TRBV19 and J is TRBJ1-1; D unclear. There are 13 residues in the CDR3. Between the trimmed V and J ends, which lost 6 bases and 0 bases, there was a span of 8 bases. Per germline, CDR1 LNHDA and CDR2 SQIVND (reference sequence).

The chain employs TRBV5-4 and TRBJ2-5; D is ambiguous. Per the germline V gene, CDR1 is SGHNT and CDR2 is YYREEE (reference sequence). The CDR3 contains 13 residues. Trimming shortened V by 4 bases and J by 2 bases, and 9 bases separated the two germline ends. In nucleotides, the CDR3 is TGTGCCAGCAGCGGTACAGCTCAAGAGACCCAGTACTTC. Protein sequence: CASSGTAQETQYF.

The rearrangement links TRBV29-1 to TRBJ2-1; 11 bases agree with TRBD1. The V and J ends lost 7 bases and 9 bases, in that order; junction bases with no gene match: 8. In germline, CDR1 is SQVTM, CDR2 ANQGSEA. The CDR3 contains 13 residues. The CDR3 DNA is TGCAGCGCCCTAGGACAGGGGGCGATTGAGCAGTTCTTC. As protein: CSALGQGAIEQFF.

The CDR3 DNA follows: TGTGCCAGTTCTGGACAGGGGGCGGTAGGCAGCACAGATACGCAGTATTTT. Amino acids: CASSGQGAVGSTDTQYF. This chain connects TRBV19 to TRBJ2-3; 11 nucleotides match TRBD1. V lost 8 bases to trimming and J lost 0 bases; unmatched junction nucleotides: 10. The CDR3 totals 17 residues. Germline V gives CDR1 LNHDA, CDR2 SQIVND (reference sequence).

The chain combines TRBV10-3 with TRBJ2-6, with 9 nucleotides matching TRBD1. There are 17 residues in the CDR3. V lost 6 bases, J lost 0 bases, and 6 bases stayed unmatched. CDR1 and CDR2 from the germline V gene are ENHRY and SYGVKD. The CDR3 spells CAISSGTGTSGANVLTF. CDR3 sequence (DNA): TGTGCCATCAGCTCCGGGACAGGGACCTCTGGGGCCAACGTCCTGACTTTC.

This rearrangement joins TRBV7-8 to TRBJ2-1, with a tentative D call TRBD1 (5 bases). Germline assignment: CDR1 SGHVS and CDR2 FQNEAQ. V was shortened by 8 bases and J by 1 base, with 15 bases between the two germline ends. The CDR3 covers 15 residues. The CDR3: CASCRQIHSYNEQFF. The CDR3 DNA sequence: TGTGCCAGCTGCCGACAGATCCATTCCTACAATGAGCAGTTCTTC.

The rearrangement links TRBV10-3 to TRBJ1-1; tentative D call: TRBD1 (5 bases). V gave up 11 bases and J gave up 0 bases, with 10 bases separating them. CDR3 length equals 12 residues. Germline assignment: CDR1 ENHRY and CDR2 SYGVKD. The CDR3 DNA reads TGTGCCCCGGGGGTGTTGAACACTGAAGCTTTCTTT. This sequence encodes CAPGVLNTEAFF.

This chain connects TRBV19 to TRBJ1-2; the D is unclear. Trimming stripped 1 base from V and 0 bases from J, with 6 bases between. Germline loops: CDR1 LNHDA, CDR2 SQIVND (reference sequence). CDR3 length: 14 amino acids. CDR3 in amino acids: CASSIGRTNYGYTF. The CDR3 DNA follows: TGTGCCAGTAGTATAGGACGGACTAACTATGGCTACACCTTC.

The chain recombines TRBV28 with TRBJ1-2; 8 positions match TRBD1. V was pared by 7 bases and J by 1 base, with 8 bases of the junction left unmatched. CDR3 length: 15 residues. Germline lookup yields CDR1 MDHEN and CDR2 SYDVKM. The CDR3, as DNA: TGTGCCAGCACCCTAGGGGACAGGCTTAACTATGGCTACACCTTC. Translating gives CASTLGDRLNYGYTF.

This chain joins TRBV12-3 or TRBV12-4 and TRBJ1-6; weak D call: TRBD1 (5 bases). Trimming cost V 5 bases and J 8 bases, with 10 bases left between them. The CDR3 consists of 13 residues. The CDR3 sequence is CASSIGGDSPLHF. The CDR3 bases are TGTGCCAGCAGTATTGGGGGGGATTCACCCCTCCACTTT.